This TCR beta chain was sequenced for a study of T-cell reconstitution after alpha-beta-depleted transplantation in children. CDR1 is SQVTM and CDR2 is ANQGSEA in the germline V gene. The CDR3 extends over 17 amino acids. The V and J ends lost 4 bases and 3 bases respectively, with 25 bases between them. TCRbeta library preparation incorporated unique molecular identifiers. TCRdb processed the PCR reads anew with MiXCR; each CDR3 protein has one entry. The data contain 450,000 to 600,000 distinct CDR3 sequences, 18% of them singletons. The chain has TRBV29-1 and TRBJ2-7; D remains ambiguous. This sequence was found in a human donor who donated a stem cell graft to a child with acute lymphoblastic leukemia. Sequencing used PBMCs from the stem cell graft donor, obtained from the stem cell graft. The CDR3 protein is CSVVAKALPYVGYEQYF. CDR3 nucleotide sequence: TGCAGCGTTGTTGCTAAGGCATTACCCTACGTTGGCTACGAGCAGTACTTC.